This T cell receptor beta chain was recovered during a study of regulatory T cells in long-lasting Graves disease. Study-wide context: The antithyroid drugs taken by newly diagnosed Graves' patients had been used for under 3 months.

Time point meaning: newly diagnosed GD, antithyroid drugs for less than 3 months. Construction of the TCR library relied on RNA isolated from PBMCs. Many counts were recorded for this clonotype. Its antigen remains unidentified. Regarding the study as a whole: Those with persistent Graves' had less TCR diversity than newly diagnosed patients.

Assembly of TCR beta libraries relied on iRepertoire HTBI primers together with Arm-PCR of CDR3 regions. From the multiplex PCR reads, TCRdb called clonotypes with MiXCR, one entry per CDR3 protein. The table shows 350,000 to 450,000 distinct CDR3 sequences, with approximately 15% occurring only once. The CDR3 covers 17 residues. V shed 4 bases and J 11 bases; nucleotides not matched to a gene: 14. Germline lookup yields CDR1 SGHRS and CDR2 YFSETQ. The data were also submitted as part of a second study, on T cells in Graves' hyperthyroidism and ophthalmopathy. This second study notes: HTBI primers were the set used in a first-round RT-PCR of the TCR CDR3.

This sequence joins TRBV5-1 and TRBJ1-6; 11 bases map to TRBD1. The TCR originated in a man aged 40-50 years with Graves disease. The sample consisted of peripheral blood mononuclear cells (PBMCs), taken at new diagnosis, from a patient treated with antithyroid drugs. Written as DNA, the CDR3 is TGCGCCAGCAGCCGAGATGGACAGGGGGCGTCGCCGACACCCCTCCACTTT. Its translation: CASSRDGQGASPTPLHF.